This T cell receptor beta chain appears in the sequencing data of a study of blood T cells in healthy people across ages. About the research overall: About one barcoded TCR beta cDNA was captured per two T cells. Overall study results and limits: TCR beta diversity correlated strongly with naive T cell percentage.

The second PCR ran roughly 6 to 12 cycles with a sample-barcoded 5' primer and J-beta primers. Tags on each cDNA molecule came from a template-switch adaptor with 12 random nucleotides. TCRdb analysed the 5' RACE reads with MiXCR anew, one entry per CDR3 protein. This table has over 600,000 distinct CDR3 sequences, roughly 56% appearing once. Turning to this clonotype: Its antigen is not identified.

V lost 11 bases and J lost 4, with 30 bases in between. The CDR3 is 18 amino acids. Germline values: CDR1 MDHEN, CDR2 SYDVKM. The chain has TRBV28 and TRBJ1-5; TRBD1 might be the D (6 bases). The sequence was collected from a man aged 35-49 years in good health. The sample taken for sequencing was blood. The CDR3 region has the DNA TGTGCCGGATCAACGAAGTACAAGGGGGTATTGGGAAATCAGCCCCAGCATTTT. It codes for CAGSTKYKGVLGNQPQHF.